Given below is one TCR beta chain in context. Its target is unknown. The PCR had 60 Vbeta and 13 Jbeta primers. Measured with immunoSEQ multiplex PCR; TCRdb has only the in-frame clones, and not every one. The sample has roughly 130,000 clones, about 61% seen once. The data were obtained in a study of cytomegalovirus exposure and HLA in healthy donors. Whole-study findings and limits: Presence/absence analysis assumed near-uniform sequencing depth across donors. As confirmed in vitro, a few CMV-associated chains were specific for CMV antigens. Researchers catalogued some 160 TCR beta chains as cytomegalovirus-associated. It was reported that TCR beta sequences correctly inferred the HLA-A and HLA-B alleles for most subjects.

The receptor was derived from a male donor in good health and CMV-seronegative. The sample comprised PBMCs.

The CDR3 here is CASSLDRGDTYNEQFF. The CDR3 nucleotides are TGCGCCAGCAGCTTGGACAGGGGAGACACCTACAATGAGCAGTTCTTC. J is TRBJ2-1 and V is TRBV5-1; 7 positions match TRBD1. CDR1 is SGHRS, CDR2 YFSETQ, per germline. The ends lost 0 bases at V and 2 bases at J; junction bases unmatched: 5. CDR3 length equals 16 residues.